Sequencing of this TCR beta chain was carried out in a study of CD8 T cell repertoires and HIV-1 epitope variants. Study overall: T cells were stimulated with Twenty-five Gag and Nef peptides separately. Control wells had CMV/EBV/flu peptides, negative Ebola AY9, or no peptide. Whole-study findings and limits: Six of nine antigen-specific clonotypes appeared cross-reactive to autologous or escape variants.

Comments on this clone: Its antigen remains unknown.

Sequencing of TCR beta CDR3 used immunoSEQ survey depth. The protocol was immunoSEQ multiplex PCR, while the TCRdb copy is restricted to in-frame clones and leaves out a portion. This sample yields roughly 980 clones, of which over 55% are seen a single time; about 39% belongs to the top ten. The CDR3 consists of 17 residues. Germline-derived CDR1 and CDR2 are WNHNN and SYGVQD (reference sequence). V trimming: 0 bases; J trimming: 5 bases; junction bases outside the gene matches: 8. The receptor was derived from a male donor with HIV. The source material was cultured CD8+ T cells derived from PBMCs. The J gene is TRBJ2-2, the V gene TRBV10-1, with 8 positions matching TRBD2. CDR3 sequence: CASSESPGGPRTGELFF. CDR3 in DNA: TGCGCCAGCAGTGAGTCTCCGGGAGGGCCGCGGACCGGGGAGCTGTTTTTT.